These 4 T cell receptor beta chains share one sample of origin, sequenced in a study of technical replicates of blood from a few donors. The method was immunoSEQ multiplex PCR; TCRdb's version includes in-frame clones alone and lacks a portion of them. Counted here are 15,000 to 20,000 clones, approximately 80% occurring once; the ten biggest clones make up around 12%. Sequenced sample: PBMCs. Source of these receptors: a human donor in good health.

The chain has TRBV9 and TRBJ2-2, with 9 bases identical to TRBD1. The CDR3 consists of 16 residues. V gave up 4 bases and J gave up 3 bases; unmatched junction bases: 7. CDR1 and CDR2 (germline): SGDLS, YYNGEE. The chain's CDR3 is CASSISGQGYTGELFF. The CDR3 DNA sequence: TGTGCCAGCAGCATCTCGGGACAGGGTTACACCGGGGAGCTGTTTTTT.

This chain uses TRBV6-1 with TRBJ2-6; D is possibly TRBD1 (5 bases). This CDR3 is built from 14 residues. V gave up 7 bases and J gave up 2 bases, with 9 bases separating them. Germline lookup yields CDR1 MNHNS and CDR2 SASEGT. The CDR3 DNA reads as TGTGCCAGCACAGGGTTCGCTGGGGCCAACGTCCTGACTTTC. Its translation: CASTGFAGANVLTF.

The chain combines TRBV19 with TRBJ2-7, with 7 positions matching TRBD1. This CDR3 contains 12 residues. Trimming removed 6 bases from V and 6 bases from J; junction bases left unmatched: 5. Per germline, CDR1 LNHDA and CDR2 SQIVND (reference sequence). The CDR3 loop reads CASRVTGREQYF. CDR3 nucleotides: TGTGCCAGTAGGGTGACAGGGCGCGAGCAGTACTTC.

The gene calls are TRBV9 and TRBJ2-5, with 8 nucleotides matching TRBD2. The CDR3 spans 14 residues. Looked up from germline, CDR1 is SGDLS and CDR2 is YYNGEE. The V segment lost 2 bases and the J segment 4 bases; nucleotides outside the gene matches: 4. The CDR3 sequence is CASSVAGGPETQYF. Here the CDR3 DNA reads TGTGCCAGCAGCGTGGCGGGAGGCCCAGAGACCCAGTACTTC.